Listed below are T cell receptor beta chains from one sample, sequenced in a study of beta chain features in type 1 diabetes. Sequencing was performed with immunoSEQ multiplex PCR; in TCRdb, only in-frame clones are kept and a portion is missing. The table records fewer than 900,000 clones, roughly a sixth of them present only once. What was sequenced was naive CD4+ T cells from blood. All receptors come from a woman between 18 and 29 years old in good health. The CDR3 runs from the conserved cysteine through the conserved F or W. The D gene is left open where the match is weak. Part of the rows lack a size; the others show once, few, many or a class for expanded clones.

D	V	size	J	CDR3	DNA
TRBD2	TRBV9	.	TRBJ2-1	CASSPGLESYNEQFF	TGTGCCAGCAGCCCCGGACTAGAGTCCTACAATGAGCAGTTCTTC
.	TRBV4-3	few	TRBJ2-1	CASSQGSAQRNNEQFF	TGCGCCAGCAGCCAAGGTAGCGCCCAAAGAAACAATGAGCAGTTCTTC
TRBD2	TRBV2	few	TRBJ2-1	CASREREGGYNEQFF	TGTGCCAGCAGAGAGCGGGAGGGCGGTTACAATGAGCAGTTCTTC
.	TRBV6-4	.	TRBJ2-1	CASSTGLSSYNEQFF	TGTGCCAGCTCAACGGGACTCTCATCTTACAATGAGCAGTTCTTC
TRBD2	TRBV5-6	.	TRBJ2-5	CASSFRALASGGRTQYF	TGTGCCAGCAGCTTCAGGGCCTTGGCTAGCGGTGGTAGGACCCAGTACTTC
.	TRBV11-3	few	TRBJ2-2	CASSLNLGELFF	TGTGCCAGCAGCTTAAATTTAGGGGAGCTGTTTTTT
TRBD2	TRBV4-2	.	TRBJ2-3	CASSQVSSGTSTDTQYF	TGTGCCAGCAGCCAAGTGAGTAGCGGGACTAGCACAGATACGCAGTATTTT
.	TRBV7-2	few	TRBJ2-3	CASSPRDFADTQYF	TGTGCCAGCAGCCCACGGGACTTCGCAGATACGCAGTATTTT
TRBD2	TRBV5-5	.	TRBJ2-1	CASSKGLAGAYNEQFF	TGTGCCAGCAGCAAGGGACTAGCGGGAGCCTACAATGAGCAGTTCTTC
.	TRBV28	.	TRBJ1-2	CASRRGSMDYGYTF	TGTGCCAGCAGGCGGGGGAGTATGGACTATGGCTACACCTTC
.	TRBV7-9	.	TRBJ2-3	CASSSLTGTTQYF	TGTGCCAGCAGTTCCCTCACAGGGACTACGCAGTATTTT
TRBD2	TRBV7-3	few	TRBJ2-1	CASSWRAGGSYNEQFF	TGTGCCAGCAGCTGGAGAGCGGGAGGATCCTACAATGAGCAGTTCTTC
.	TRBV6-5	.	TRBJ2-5	CASSLDSAYPQETQYF	TGTGCCAGCAGTTTGGACAGCGCTTACCCTCAAGAGACCCAGTACTTC
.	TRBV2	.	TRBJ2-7	CASRKTYEQYF	TGTGCCAGCAGAAAGACCTACGAGCAGTACTTC
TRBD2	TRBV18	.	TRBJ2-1	CASSRASGTLSYNEQFF	TGTGCCAGCTCACGGGCTAGCGGGACCCTCTCCTACAATGAGCAGTTCTTC
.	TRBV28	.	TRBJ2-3	CASSLPRADTQYF	TGTGCCAGCAGTTTACCGCGGGCAGATACGCAGTATTTT
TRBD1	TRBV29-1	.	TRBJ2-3	CSAFGDRGPDTQYF	TGCAGCGCGTTCGGCGACAGGGGCCCAGATACGCAGTATTTT
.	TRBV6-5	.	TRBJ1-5	CASSYTPTEEPQHF	TGTGCCAGCAGTTACACCCCTACGGAGGAGCCCCAGCATTTT
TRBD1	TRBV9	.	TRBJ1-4	CASSGGQGADEKLFF	TGTGCCAGCAGCGGAGGACAGGGGGCGGATGAAAAACTGTTTTTT
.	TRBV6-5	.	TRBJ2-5	CASSYSRVSGEQYF	TGTGCCAGCAGTTACTCGCGGGTGTCAGGGGAACAGTACTTC
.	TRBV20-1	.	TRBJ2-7	CSAVDEYEQYF	TGCAGTGCTGTCGACGAGTACGAGCAGTACTTC
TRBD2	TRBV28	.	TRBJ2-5	CASTLNLGEGLAGSQETQYF	TGTGCCAGCACTTTAAATCTCGGGGAGGGATTGGCCGGGAGCCAAGAGACCCAGTACTTC
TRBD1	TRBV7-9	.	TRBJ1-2	CASSLGDRVSHGYTF	TGTGCCAGCAGCTTAGGGGACAGGGTTTCACACGGCTACACCTTC
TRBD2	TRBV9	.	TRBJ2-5	CASSPAGRQETQYF	TGTGCCAGCAGCCCAGCGGGACGTCAAGAGACCCAGTACTTC
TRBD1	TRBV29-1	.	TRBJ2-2	CSVEVARGLTPTGELFF	TGCAGCGTTGAAGTGGCCAGGGGGCTGACTCCAACCGGGGAGCTGTTTTTT
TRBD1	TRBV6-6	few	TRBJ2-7	CASSYHVGQGFEQYF	TGTGCCAGCAGTTACCACGTGGGACAGGGGTTCGAGCAGTACTTC
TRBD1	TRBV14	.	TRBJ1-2	CASGFPGQGAYTF	TGTGCCAGCGGATTTCCGGGACAGGGGGCTTACACCTTC
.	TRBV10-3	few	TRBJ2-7	CAISESTGKTSTSYEQYF	TGTGCCATCAGTGAGTCGACGGGCAAAACTAGTACCTCCTACGAGCAGTACTTC
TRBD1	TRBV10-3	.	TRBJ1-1	CAIHGTVNTEAFF	TGTGCCATCCACGGGACAGTGAACACTGAAGCTTTCTTT
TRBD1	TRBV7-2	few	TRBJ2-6	CASSSQRGQGRAGANVLTF	TGTGCCAGCAGCTCCCAGAGGGGACAGGGTAGGGCTGGGGCCAACGTCCTGACTTTC
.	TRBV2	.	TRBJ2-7	CASAESSYEQYF	TGTGCCAGCGCGGAGAGCTCCTACGAGCAGTACTTC
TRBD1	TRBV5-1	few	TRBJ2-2	CASSSRTGETGELFF	TGCGCCAGCAGCTCCCGGACAGGGGAGACCGGGGAGCTGTTTTTT
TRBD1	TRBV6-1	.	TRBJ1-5	CASSERQGSQPQHF	TGTGCCAGCAGTGAAAGACAGGGAAGTCAGCCCCAGCATTTT
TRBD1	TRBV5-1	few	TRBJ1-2	CASSLGGQGIWGYTF	TGCGCCAGCAGCTTGGGAGGACAGGGGATCTGGGGCTACACCTTC
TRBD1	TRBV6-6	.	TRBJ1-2	CASSGTGSTGYTF	TGTGCCAGCAGCGGGACAGGGAGTACCGGCTACACCTTC
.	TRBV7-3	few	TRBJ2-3	CASSLIGVRTDTQYF	TGTGCCAGCAGCTTAATAGGGGTACGCACAGATACGCAGTATTTT
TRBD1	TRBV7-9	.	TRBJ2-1	CASSLSRGLNEQFF	TGTGCCAGCAGCTTAAGCAGGGGGCTCAATGAGCAGTTCTTC
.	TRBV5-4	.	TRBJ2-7	CASSHNPSEQYF	TGTGCCAGCAGCCATAATCCTAGTGAGCAGTACTTC
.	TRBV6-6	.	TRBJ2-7	CASSYSSPREYEQYF	TGTGCCAGCAGTTACTCGTCGCCGAGAGAGTACGAGCAGTACTTC
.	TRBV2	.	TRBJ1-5	CASSVNTQGPQHF	TGTGCCAGCAGTGTGAACACCCAGGGGCCCCAGCATTTT
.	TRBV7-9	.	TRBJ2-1	CASSRQERPEQFF	TGTGCCAGCAGCCGACAAGAGCGCCCTGAGCAGTTCTTC
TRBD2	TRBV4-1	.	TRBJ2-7	CASSQVAAGGGIEQYF	TGCGCCAGCAGCCAAGTGGCAGCGGGAGGGGGTATCGAGCAGTACTTC